The 5 T cell receptor beta chains presented below share a single source sample, sequenced in a study of cytomegalovirus exposure and HLA in healthy donors. The PCR contained 60 Vbeta and 13 Jbeta primers. The protocol was immunoSEQ multiplex PCR, while the TCRdb copy is restricted to in-frame clones and leaves out a portion. The table has 110,000 to 150,000 clones, more than 75% seen once. Sequenced material: PBMCs. The receptors derive from a female donor in good health and CMV-seronegative.

The chain is built from TRBV14 and TRBJ2-7, with 7 bases matching TRBD1. The V gene's germline CDR1 is SGHDN and CDR2 FVKESK. This CDR3 spans 14 amino acids. The junction had 7 bases not matched to a gene; V was cut back by 6 bases and J by 2 bases. The CDR3 sequence: CASSPTGTTYEQYF. In DNA, the CDR3 is TGTGCCAGCAGTCCGACAGGGACCACCTACGAGCAGTACTTC. Combining the CDR3 with reference TRBV14 and TRBJ2-7 gives the whole variable domain EAGVTQFPSHSVIEKGQTVTLRCDPISGHDNLYWYRRVMGKEIKFLLHFVKESKQDESGMPNNRFLAERTGGTYSTLKVQPAELEDSGVYFCASSPTGTTYEQYFGPGTRLTVT.

The chain couples TRBV6-1 to TRBJ1-2; 9 bases are shared with TRBD1. The CDR3 runs 14 residues. Trimming removed 3 bases from V and 4 bases from J; junction bases left unmatched: 3. Germline V gene lookup returns CDR1 MNHNS and CDR2 SASEGT. CDR3 in DNA: TGTGCCAGCAGTGAGGACAGGGGATTCTATGGCTACACCTTC. Protein sequence: CASSEDRGFYGYTF.

This sequence joins TRBV25-1 and TRBJ1-2; the D gene is possibly TRBD1 (6 bases). The germline V gene encodes CDR1 MGHDK and CDR2 SYGVNS. CDR3 length: 13 amino acids. V lost 3 bases and J lost 7, with 12 bases in between. The CDR3: CASSELDSPGYTF. The CDR3 coding sequence is TGTGCCAGCAGTGAGCTGGACAGTCCTGGCTACACCTTC.

About this clone: This sample also contains other DNA sequences that code for the same CDR3. The rearrangement links TRBV2 to TRBJ1-1; D might be TRBD1 (6 bases). Trimming took 0 bases from V and 1 from J, leaving 6 bases between them. The CDR3 is made up of 14 amino acids. Germline-derived CDR1 and CDR2 are SNHLY and FYNNEI. CDR3 residues: CASSEATGNTEAFF. The CDR3 DNA sequence: TGTGCCAGCAGTGAAGCGACAGGGAACACTGAAGCTTTCTTT. Full variable domain (remainder filled in from reference TRBV2 and TRBJ1-1): EPEVTQTPSHQVTQMGQEVILRCVPISNHLYFYWYRQILGQKVEFLVSFYNNEISEKSEIFDDQFSVERPDGSNFTLKIRSTKLEDSAMYFCASSEATGNTEAFFGQGTRLTVV.

The genes are TRBV28 and TRBJ2-7, with a tentative D call TRBD1 (6 bases). The germline V gene has CDR1 MDHEN and CDR2 SYDVKM. This CDR3 region has 14 residues. Trimming stripped 4 bases from V and 7 bases from J, with 17 bases between. The chain's CDR3 is CASSSGAGPREQYF. The CDR3 coding sequence is TGTGCCAGCAGTTCAGGGGCGGGTCCGCGAGAGCAGTACTTC.